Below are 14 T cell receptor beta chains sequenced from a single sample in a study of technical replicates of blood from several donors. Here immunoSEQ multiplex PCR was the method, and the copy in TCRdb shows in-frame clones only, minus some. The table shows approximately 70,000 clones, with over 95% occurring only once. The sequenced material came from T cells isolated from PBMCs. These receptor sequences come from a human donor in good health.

CDR3 DNA sequence: TGTGCCGGAGGACGGCGAGATTCACCCCTCCACTTT. Its translation is CAGGRRDSPLHF. The chain combines TRBV19 with TRBJ1-6; the D is unclear. This CDR3 is 12 amino acids long. CDR1 is LNHDA and CDR2 is SQIVND in the germline V gene (reference sequence). Trimming took 11 bases from V and 8 from J, leaving 13 bases between them.

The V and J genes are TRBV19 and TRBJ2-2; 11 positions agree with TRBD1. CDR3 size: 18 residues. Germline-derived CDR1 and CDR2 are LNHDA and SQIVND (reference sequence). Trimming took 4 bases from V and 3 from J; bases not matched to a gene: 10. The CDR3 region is CASSTRTGGRTYTGELFF. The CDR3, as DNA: TGTGCCAGTAGTACTCGGACAGGGGGCAGGACTTACACCGGGGAGCTGTTTTTT.

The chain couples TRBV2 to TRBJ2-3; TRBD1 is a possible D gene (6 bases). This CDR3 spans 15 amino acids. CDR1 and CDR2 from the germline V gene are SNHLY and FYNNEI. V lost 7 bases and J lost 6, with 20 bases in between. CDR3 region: CASIQGHQRPDTQYF. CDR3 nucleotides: TGTGCCAGCATCCAGGGACATCAGCGACCCGATACGCAGTATTTT.

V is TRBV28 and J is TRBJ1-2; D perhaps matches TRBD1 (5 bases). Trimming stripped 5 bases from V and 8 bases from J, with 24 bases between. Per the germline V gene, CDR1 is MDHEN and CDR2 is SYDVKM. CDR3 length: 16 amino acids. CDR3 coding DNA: TGTGCCAGCAGTCCCCCCAACAGGAGAAGAGGAAAGGGCTACACCTTC. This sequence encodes CASSPPNRRRGKGYTF.

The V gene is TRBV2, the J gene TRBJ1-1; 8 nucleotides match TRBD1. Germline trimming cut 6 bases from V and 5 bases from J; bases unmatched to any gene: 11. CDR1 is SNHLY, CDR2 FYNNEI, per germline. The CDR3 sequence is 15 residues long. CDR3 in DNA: TGTGCCAGCAGCTCCGACAGGGGCAGTGGAACTGAAGCTTTCTTT. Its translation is CASSSDRGSGTEAFF.

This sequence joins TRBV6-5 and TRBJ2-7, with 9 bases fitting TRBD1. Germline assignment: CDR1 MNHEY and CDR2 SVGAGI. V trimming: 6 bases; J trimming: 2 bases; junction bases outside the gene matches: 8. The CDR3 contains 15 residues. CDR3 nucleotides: TGTGCCAGCAGCCTGGGGACAGGGAAAACCTACGAGCAGTACTTC. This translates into CASSLGTGKTYEQYF.

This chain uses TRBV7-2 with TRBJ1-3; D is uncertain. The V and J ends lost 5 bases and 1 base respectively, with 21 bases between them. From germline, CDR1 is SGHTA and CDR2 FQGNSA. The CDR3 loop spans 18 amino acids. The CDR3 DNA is TGTGCCAGCAGCCCGCGTGAACAGTGGAAGAGTTCTGGAAACACCATATATTTT. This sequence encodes CASSPREQWKSSGNTIYF.

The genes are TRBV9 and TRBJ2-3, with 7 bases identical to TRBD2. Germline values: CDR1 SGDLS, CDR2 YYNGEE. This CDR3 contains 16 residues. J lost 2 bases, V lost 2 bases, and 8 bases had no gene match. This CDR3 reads CASSVRSGVPTDTQYF. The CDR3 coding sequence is TGTGCCAGCAGCGTGAGAAGCGGGGTTCCCACAGATACGCAGTATTTT.

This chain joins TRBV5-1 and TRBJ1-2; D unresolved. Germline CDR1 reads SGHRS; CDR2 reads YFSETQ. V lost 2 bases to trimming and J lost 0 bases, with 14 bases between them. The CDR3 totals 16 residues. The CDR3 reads CASSFQIRTANYGYTF. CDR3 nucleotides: TGCGCCAGCAGCTTCCAAATCCGAACAGCTAACTATGGCTACACCTTC.

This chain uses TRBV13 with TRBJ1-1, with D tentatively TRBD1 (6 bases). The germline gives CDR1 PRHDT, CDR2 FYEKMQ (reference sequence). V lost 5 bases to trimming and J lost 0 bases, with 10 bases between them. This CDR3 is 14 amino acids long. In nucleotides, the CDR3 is TGTGCCAGCAGCGTTGGACAGTTGAACACTGAAGCTTTCTTT. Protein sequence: CASSVGQLNTEAFF.

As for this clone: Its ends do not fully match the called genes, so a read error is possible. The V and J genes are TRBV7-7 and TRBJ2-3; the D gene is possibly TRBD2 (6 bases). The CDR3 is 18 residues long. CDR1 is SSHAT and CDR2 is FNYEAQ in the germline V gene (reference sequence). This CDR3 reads CASSLDRGRRDSQITQYF. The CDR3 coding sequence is TGTGCTAGCAGCTTAGACCGGGGAAGGAGGGACTCACAGATAACGCAGTATTTT.

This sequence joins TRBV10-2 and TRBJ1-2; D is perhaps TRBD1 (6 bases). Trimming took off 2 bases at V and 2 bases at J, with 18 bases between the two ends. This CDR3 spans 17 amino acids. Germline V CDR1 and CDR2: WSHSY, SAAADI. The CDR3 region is CASSERGRGNKNYGYTF. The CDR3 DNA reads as TGCGCCAGCAGTGAGCGGGGGAGGGGGAATAAAAACTATGGCTACACCTTC.

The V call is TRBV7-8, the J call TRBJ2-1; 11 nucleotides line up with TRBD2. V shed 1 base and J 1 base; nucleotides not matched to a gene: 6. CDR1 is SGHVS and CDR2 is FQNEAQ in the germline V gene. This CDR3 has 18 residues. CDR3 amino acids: CASSLVSGGASSYNEQFF. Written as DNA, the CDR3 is TGTGCCAGCAGCTTAGTTAGCGGGGGGGCTTCATCCTACAATGAGCAGTTCTTC.

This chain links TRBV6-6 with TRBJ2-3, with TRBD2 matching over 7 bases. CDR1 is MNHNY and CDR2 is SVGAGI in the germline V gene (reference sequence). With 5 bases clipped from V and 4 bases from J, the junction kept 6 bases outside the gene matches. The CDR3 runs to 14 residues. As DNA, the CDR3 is TGTGCCAGCAGTCGCGGGAGACTAGCAGATACGCAGTATTTT. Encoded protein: CASSRGRLADTQYF.